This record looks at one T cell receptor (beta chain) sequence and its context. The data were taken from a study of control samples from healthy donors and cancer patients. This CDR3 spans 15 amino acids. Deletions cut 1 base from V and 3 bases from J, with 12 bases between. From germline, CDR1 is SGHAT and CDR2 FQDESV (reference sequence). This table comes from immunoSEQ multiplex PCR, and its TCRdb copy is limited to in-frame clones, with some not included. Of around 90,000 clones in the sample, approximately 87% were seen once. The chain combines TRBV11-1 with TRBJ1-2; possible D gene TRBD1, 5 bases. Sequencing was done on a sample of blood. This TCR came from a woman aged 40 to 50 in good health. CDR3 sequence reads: CASSLGAGSDYGYTF. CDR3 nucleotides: TGTGCCAGCAGCTTAGGGGCAGGGTCGGACTATGGCTACACCTTC.